Presented here are 8 T cell receptor beta chains from one specimen sequenced in a study of T-cell reconstitution after alpha-beta-depleted transplantation in children. The TCRbeta library was prepared with unique molecular identifiers. TCRdb reprocessed the PCR reads with MiXCR, giving one entry per CDR3 protein. Found here are 300,000 to 400,000 distinct CDR3 sequences, around 25% of them singletons; the top ten hold approximately 10%. Source: PBMCs, mostly from graft donor cells, taken 180 days after TCRalphabeta/CD19-depleted stem cell transplant. These receptor sequences come from a male patient aged 10 to 17 who had a stem cell transplant for acute lymphoblastic leukemia, so the T cells may come from the graft donor.

The chain employs TRBV6-5 and TRBJ2-1; the match to TRBD2 covers 7 bases. Germline V gene data show CDR1 as MNHEY and CDR2 as SVGAGI. The CDR3 is 15 residues long. The trim removed 4 bases at V and 7 bases at J, leaving 10 bases unmatched. CDR3: CASSWGREAGNEQFF. The CDR3 DNA reads as TGTGCCAGCAGTTGGGGGAGGGAGGCGGGAAATGAGCAGTTCTTC.

This chain uses TRBV4-1 with TRBJ2-7, with D possibly being TRBD2 (6 bases). V was pared by 0 bases and J by 3 bases, with 18 bases between. Germline CDR1 is MGHRA and CDR2 is YSYEKL. This CDR3 region has 17 residues. The CDR3 DNA reads as TGCGCCAGCAGCCAAGATCCCCTTCGGGGGTTGAACTACGAGCAGTACTTC. Translation gives CASSQDPLRGLNYEQYF.

This clonotype has just a few counts. V usage is TRBV5-1 and J usage is TRBJ1-4; D not resolved. Trimming cost V 1 base and J 6 bases, with 7 bases left between them. The CDR3 runs to 13 residues. Germline V CDR1 and CDR2: SGHRS, YFSETQ. Written as DNA, the CDR3 is TGCGCCAGCAGCTTGTGGGCAGATGAAAAACTGTTTTTT. Residues: CASSLWADEKLFF.

The chain has TRBV28 and TRBJ1-2, with 10 bases identical to TRBD1. The trim removed 10 bases at V and 8 bases at J, leaving 13 bases unmatched. The CDR3 spans 14 residues. Germline V gives CDR1 MDHEN, CDR2 SYDVKM. The CDR3 DNA sequence: TGTGCCAACATAAAACGACAGGGGGCAAGGGGCTACACCTTC. Residues: CANIKRQGARGYTF.

This chain uses TRBV7-6 with TRBJ2-2; D remains ambiguous. V dropped 1 base and J dropped 0 bases, with 6 bases sitting between them. CDR1 and CDR2 (germline): SGHVS, FNYEAQ. This CDR3 contains 15 residues. CDR3 in amino acids: CASSLEPSNTGELFF. The CDR3, as DNA: TGTGCCAGCAGCTTAGAACCCTCGAACACCGGGGAGCTGTTTTTT.

This chain links TRBV5-1 with TRBJ1-1; no definite D call. Between the trimmed V and J ends, which lost 1 base and 1 base, there was a span of 11 bases. The CDR3 totals 15 residues. Germline CDR1 reads SGHRS; CDR2 reads YFSETQ. The CDR3: CASSLWTGGNTEAFF. Here the CDR3 DNA reads TGCGCCAGCAGCTTGTGGACCGGTGGGAACACTGAAGCTTTCTTT.

This chain links TRBV3-1 with TRBJ2-4; D gene unclear. Trimming removed 3 bases from V and 8 bases from J, with 8 bases in between. This CDR3 comprises 12 residues. From germline, CDR1 is LGHDT and CDR2 YNNKEL (reference sequence). CDR3 DNA: TGTGCCAGCAGCCAGACTCTGGACATTCAGTACTTC. Its protein is CASSQTLDIQYF.

The rearrangement links TRBV27 to TRBJ2-7, with 8 nucleotides matching TRBD2. The CDR3 covers 16 residues. Trimming removed 6 bases from V and 5 bases from J; junction bases left unmatched: 15. From germline, CDR1 is MNHEY and CDR2 SMNVEV (reference sequence). The CDR3 bases are TGTGCCAGCAGCCCATTCAGAGCGGGAGCCGGGAACGAGCAGTACTTC. Protein sequence: CASSPFRAGAGNEQYF.